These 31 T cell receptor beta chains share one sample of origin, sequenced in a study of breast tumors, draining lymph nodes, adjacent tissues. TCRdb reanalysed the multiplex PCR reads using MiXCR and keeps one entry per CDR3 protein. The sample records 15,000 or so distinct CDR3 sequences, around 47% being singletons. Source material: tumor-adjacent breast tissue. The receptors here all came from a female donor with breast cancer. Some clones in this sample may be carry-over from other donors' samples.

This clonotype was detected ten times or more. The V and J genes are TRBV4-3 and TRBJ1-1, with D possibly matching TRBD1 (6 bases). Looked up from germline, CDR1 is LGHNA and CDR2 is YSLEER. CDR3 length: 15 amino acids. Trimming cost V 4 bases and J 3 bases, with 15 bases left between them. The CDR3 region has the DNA TGCGCCAGCAGCCCCGTTTTGCAGGGGCACACTGAAGCTTTCTTT. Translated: CASSPVLQGHTEAFF.

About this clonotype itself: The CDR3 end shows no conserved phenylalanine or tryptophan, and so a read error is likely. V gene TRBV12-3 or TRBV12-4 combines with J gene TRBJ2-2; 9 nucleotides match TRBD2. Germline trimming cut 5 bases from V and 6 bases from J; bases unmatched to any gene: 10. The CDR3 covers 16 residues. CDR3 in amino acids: CASSLPGLAQSGELFL. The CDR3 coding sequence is TGTGCCAGCAGTCTCCCGGGACTAGCACAATCCGGGGAGCTGTTTCTT.

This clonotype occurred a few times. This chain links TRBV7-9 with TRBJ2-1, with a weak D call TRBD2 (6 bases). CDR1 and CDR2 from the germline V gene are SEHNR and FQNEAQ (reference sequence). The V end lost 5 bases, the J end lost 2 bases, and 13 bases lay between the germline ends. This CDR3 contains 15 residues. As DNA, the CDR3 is TGTGCCAGCAGCCCACCGGGACTCCCCTACAATGAGCAGTTCTTC. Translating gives CASSPPGLPYNEQFF.

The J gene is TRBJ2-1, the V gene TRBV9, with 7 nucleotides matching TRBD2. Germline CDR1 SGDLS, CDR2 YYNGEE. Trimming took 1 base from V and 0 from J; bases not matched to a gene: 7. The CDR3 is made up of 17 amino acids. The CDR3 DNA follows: TGTGCCAGCAGCGTATCCCGGGGCGGGAGCTCCTACAATGAGCAGTTCTTC. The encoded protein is CASSVSRGGSSYNEQFF.

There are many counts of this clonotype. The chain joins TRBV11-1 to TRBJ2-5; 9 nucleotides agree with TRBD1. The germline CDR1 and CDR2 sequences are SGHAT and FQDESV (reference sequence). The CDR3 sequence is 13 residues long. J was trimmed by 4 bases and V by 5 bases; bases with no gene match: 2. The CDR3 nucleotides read TGTGCCAGCAGCCCGGACAGGGGAGAGACCCAGTACTTC. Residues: CASSPDRGETQYF.

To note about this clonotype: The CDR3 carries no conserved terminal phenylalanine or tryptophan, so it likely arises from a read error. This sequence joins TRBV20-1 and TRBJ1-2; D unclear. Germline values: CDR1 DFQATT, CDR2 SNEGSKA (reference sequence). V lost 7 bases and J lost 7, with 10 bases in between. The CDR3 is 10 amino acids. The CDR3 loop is CSDNSGGYTS. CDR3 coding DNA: TGCAGTGACAACTCAGGTGGCTACACCTCC.

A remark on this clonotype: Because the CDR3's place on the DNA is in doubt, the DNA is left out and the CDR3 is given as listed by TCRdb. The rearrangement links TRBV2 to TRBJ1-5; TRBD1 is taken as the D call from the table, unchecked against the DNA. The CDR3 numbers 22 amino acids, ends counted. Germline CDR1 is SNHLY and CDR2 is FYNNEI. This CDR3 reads CASSEQGIAGEKLFFGSGTQHF.

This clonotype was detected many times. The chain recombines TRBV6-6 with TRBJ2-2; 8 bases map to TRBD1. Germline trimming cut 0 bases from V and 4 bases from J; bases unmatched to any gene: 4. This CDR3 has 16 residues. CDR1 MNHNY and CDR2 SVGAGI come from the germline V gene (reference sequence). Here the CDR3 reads CASSYSQGALTGELFF. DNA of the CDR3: TGTGCCAGCAGTTACTCGCAGGGGGCTCTCACCGGGGAGCTGTTTTTT.

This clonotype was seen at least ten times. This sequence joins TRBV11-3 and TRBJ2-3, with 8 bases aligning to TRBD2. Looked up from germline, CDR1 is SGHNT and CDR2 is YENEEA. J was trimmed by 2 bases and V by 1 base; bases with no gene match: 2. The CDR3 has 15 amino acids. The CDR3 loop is CASSLGSGNTDTQYF. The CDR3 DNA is TGTGCCAGCAGCTTAGGTAGCGGGAACACAGATACGCAGTATTTT.

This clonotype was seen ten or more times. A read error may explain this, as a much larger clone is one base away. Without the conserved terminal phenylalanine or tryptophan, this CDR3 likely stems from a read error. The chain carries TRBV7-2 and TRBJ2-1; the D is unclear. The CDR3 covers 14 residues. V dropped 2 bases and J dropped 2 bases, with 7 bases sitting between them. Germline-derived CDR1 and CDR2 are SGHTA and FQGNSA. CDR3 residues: CASSLMVAYNEQFL. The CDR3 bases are TGTGCCAGCAGCTTAATGGTGGCCTACAATGAGCAGTTCCTC.

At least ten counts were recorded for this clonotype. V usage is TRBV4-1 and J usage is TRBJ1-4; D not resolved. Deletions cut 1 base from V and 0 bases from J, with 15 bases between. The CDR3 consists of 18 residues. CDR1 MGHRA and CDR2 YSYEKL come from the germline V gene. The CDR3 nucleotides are TGCGCCAGCAGCCAAGTCAAGGGAGAGCGGACAACTAATGAAAAACTGTTTTTT. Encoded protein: CASSQVKGERTTNEKLFF.

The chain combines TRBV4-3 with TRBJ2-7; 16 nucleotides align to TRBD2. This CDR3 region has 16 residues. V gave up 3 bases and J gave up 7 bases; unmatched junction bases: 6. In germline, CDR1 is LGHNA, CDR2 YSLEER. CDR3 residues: CASSQGTSGRAWEQYF. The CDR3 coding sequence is TGCGCCAGCAGCCAGGGGACTAGCGGGAGGGCTTGGGAGCAGTACTTC.

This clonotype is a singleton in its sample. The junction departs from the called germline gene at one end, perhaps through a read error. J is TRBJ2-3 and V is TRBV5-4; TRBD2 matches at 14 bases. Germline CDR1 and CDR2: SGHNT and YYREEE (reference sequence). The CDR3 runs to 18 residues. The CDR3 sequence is CASSPGLAGVTSTATQYF. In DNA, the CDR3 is TGTGCCAGCAGCCCGGGACTAGCGGGGGTTACCAGCACAGCTACGCAGTATTTT.

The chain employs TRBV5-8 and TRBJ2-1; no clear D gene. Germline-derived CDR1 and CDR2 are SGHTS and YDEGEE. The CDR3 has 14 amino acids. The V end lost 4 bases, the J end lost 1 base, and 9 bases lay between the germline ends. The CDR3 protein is CASSPGQSYNEQFF. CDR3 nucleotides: TGTGCCAGCAGCCCGGGCCAATCCTACAATGAGCAGTTCTTC.

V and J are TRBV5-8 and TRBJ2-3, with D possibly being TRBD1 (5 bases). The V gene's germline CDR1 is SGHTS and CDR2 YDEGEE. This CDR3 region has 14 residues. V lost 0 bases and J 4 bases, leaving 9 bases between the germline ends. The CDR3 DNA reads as TGTGCCAGCAGCTTGGTTGGGGCTGCAGATACGCAGTATTTT. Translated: CASSLVGAADTQYF.

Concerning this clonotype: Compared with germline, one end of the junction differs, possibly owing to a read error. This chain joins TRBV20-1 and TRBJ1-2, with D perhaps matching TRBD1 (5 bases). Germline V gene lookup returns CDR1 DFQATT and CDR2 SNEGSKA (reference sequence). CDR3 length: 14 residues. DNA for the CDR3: TGCAGTGCTATGTGGACTAGCGGGAGGGGAAGAGAGGACTTC. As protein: CSAMWTSGRGREDF.

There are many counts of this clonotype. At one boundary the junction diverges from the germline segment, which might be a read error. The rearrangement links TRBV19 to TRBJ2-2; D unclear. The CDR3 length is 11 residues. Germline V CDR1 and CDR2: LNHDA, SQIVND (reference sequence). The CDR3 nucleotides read TGTGCGAGTAGTGTATTCGGGGAGCTGTTTTTT. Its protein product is CASSVFGELFF.

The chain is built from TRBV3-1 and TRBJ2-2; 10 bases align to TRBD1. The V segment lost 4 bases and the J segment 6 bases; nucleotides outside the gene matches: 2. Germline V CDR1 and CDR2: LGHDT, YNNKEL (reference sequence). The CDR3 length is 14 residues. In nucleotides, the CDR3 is TGTGCCAGCAGCCCGACAGGGGGCCCCGGGGAGCTGTTTTTT. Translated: CASSPTGGPGELFF.

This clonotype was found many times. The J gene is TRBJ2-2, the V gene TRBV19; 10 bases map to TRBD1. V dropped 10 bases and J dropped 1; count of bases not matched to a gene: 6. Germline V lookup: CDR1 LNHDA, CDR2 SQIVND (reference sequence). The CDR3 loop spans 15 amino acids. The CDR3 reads CATGQGVLNTGELFF. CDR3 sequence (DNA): TGTGCCACCGGACAGGGGGTGTTGAACACCGGGGAGCTGTTTTTT. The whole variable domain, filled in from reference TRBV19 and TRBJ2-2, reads DGGITQSPKYLFRKEGQNVTLSCEQNLNHDAMYWYRQDPGQGLRLIYYSQIVNDFQKGDIAEGYSVSREKKESFPLTVTSAQKNPTAFYLCATGQGVLNTGELFFGEGSRLTVL.

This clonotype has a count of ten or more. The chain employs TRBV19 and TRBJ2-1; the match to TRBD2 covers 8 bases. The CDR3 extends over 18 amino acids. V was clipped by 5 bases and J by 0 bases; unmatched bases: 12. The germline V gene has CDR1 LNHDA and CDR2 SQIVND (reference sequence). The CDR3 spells CASSPGWGGTSSYNEQFF. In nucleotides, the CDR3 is TGTGCCAGTAGTCCGGGGTGGGGCGGGACTAGCTCCTACAATGAGCAGTTCTTC.

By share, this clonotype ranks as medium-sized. The CDR3 DNA is TGCAGTGCTAGACTCGGGGGACAGCATAACTATGGCTACACCTTC. Its protein product is CSARLGGQHNYGYTF. J is TRBJ1-2 and V is TRBV20-1; 7 nucleotides align to TRBD1. Germline CDR1 is DFQATT and CDR2 is SNEGSKA (reference sequence). The CDR3 spans 15 residues. The V and J ends lost 2 bases and 1 base, in that order; junction bases with no gene match: 7.

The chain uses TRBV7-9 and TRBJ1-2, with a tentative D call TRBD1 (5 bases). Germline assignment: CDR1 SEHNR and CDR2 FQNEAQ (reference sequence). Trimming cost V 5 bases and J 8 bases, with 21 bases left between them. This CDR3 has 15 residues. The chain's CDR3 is CASSDRNGGGGGYTF. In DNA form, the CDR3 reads TGTGCCAGCAGCGACAGAAATGGGGGGGGTGGCGGCTACACCTTC.

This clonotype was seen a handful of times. The CDR3 DNA is TGTGCCAGGGAGTGGGACAGGGGAGGGGGGGGGCCCGACACAGATACGCAGTATTTT. As protein: CAREWDRGGGGPDTDTQYF. The V gene is TRBV19, the J gene TRBJ2-3, with 10 bases matching TRBD1. Germline assignment: CDR1 LNHDA and CDR2 SQIVND (reference sequence). This CDR3 contains 19 residues. V was pared by 9 bases and J by 2 bases, with 20 bases of the junction left unmatched.

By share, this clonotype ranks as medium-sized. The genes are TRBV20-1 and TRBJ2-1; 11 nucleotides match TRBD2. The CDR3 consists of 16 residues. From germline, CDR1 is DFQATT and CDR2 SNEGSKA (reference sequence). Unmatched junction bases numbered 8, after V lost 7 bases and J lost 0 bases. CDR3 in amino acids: CSGRLAGSSSYNEQFF. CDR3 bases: TGCAGTGGGCGACTAGCGGGATCGAGCTCCTACAATGAGCAGTTCTTC.

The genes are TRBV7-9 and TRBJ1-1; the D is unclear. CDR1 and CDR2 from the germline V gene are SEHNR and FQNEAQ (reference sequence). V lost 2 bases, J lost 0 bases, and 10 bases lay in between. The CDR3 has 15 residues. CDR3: CASSLQGSLNTEAFF. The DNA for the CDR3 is TGTGCCAGCAGCTTACAAGGGAGCCTGAACACTGAAGCTTTCTTT.

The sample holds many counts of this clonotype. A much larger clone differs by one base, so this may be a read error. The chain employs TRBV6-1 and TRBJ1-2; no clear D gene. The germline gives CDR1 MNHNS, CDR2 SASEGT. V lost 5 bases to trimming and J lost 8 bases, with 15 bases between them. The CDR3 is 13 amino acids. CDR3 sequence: CASSLGSVAGYTF. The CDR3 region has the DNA TGTGCCAGCAGTCTTGGCAGCGTGGCCGGCTACACCTTC.

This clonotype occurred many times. The CDR3 coding sequence is TGCAGTGCTAGAGGTAGGGCTAGCGGGAGCCACAATGAGCAGTTCTTC. Residues: CSARGRASGSHNEQFF. This chain links TRBV20-1 with TRBJ2-1, with 10 bases identical to TRBD2. V was clipped by 1 base and J by 5 bases; unmatched bases: 8. Germline values: CDR1 DFQATT, CDR2 SNEGSKA (reference sequence). The CDR3 contains 16 residues.

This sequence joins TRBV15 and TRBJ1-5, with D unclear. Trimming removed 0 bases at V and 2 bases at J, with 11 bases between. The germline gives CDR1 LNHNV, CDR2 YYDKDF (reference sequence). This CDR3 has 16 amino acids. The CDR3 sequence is CATSRDRGFGNQPQHF. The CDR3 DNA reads TGTGCCACCAGCAGAGATCGGGGATTTGGCAATCAGCCCCAGCATTTT.

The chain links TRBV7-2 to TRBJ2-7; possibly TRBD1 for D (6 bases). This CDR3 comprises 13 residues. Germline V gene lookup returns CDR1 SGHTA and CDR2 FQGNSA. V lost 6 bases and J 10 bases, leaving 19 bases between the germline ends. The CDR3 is CASRTSGAGAQYF. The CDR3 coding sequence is TGTGCCAGCAGAACAAGCGGAGCAGGGGCACAGTACTTC.

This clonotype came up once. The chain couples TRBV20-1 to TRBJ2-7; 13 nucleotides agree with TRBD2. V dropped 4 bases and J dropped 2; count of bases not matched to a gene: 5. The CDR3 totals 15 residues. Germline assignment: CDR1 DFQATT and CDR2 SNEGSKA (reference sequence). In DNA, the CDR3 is TGCAGTGCTATGTGGACTAGCGGGAGACCCTACGAGCAGTACTTC. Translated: CSAMWTSGRPYEQYF.

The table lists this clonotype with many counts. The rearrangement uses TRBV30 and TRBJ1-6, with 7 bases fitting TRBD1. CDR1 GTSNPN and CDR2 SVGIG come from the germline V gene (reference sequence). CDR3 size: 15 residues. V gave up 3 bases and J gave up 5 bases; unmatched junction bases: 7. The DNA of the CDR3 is TGTGCCTGGAGGCAGCCGGGACAGAATAATTCACCCCTCCACTTT. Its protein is CAWRQPGQNNSPLHF. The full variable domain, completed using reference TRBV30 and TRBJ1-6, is SQTIHQWPATLVQPVGSPLSLECTVEGTSNPNLYWYRQAAGRGLQLLFYSVGIGQISSEVPQNLSASRPQDRQFILSSKKLLLSDSGFYLCAWRQPGQNNSPLHFGNGTRLTVT.